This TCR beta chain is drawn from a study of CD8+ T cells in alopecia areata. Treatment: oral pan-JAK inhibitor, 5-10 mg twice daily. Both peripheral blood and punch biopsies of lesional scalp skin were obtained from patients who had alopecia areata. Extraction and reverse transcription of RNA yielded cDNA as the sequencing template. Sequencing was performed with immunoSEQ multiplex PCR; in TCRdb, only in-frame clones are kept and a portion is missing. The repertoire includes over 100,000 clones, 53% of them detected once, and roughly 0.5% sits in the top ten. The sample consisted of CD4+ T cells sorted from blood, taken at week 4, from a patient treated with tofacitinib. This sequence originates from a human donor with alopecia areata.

CDR3 sequence reads: CASSVYARESMTDEQFF. CDR3 nucleotide sequence: TGTGCCAGCAGCGTCTACGCCAGGGAATCGATGACAGATGAGCAGTTCTTC. The chain uses TRBV7-8 and TRBJ2-1; the D gene is possibly TRBD1 (5 bases). CDR1 and CDR2 (germline): SGHVS, FQNEAQ. V lost 5 bases to trimming and J lost 8 bases, with 25 bases between them. The CDR3 totals 17 residues. Full variable domain (outside the CDR3, taken from reference TRBV7-8 and TRBJ2-1): GAGVSQSPRYKVAKRGQDVALRCDPISGHVSLFWYQQALGQGPEFLTYFQNEAQLDKSGLPSDRFFAERPEGSVSTLKIQRTQQEDSAVYLCASSVYARESMTDEQFFGPGTRLTVL.